The rows below give T cell receptor beta chains drawn from one sample of a study of blood T cell repertoires in COVID-19. The table came from immunoSEQ multiplex PCR; TCRdb's copy has only in-frame clones and leaves some out. The table includes around 170,000 clones, about 86% detected once. Specimen: peripheral blood. These receptors came from a woman aged 25 to 39 with active or convalescent COVID-19. CDR3s include the opening cysteine and the closing phenylalanine or tryptophan. A D gene is named only where the DNA matches it firmly. For some rows the clone size is stated as once, few or many, or as a class when expanded; others skip it.

TRBV7-2	-	TRBJ2-3	-	TGTGCCAGCAGCTTAAGACCCCGAGGTGGCACAGATACGCAGTATTTT	CASSLRPRGGTDTQYF
TRBV3-1/TRBV3-2	-	TRBJ1-2	-	TGTGCCAGCAGCCAAGGCGGGGCGCCGGCTGGCTACACCTTC	CASSQGGAPAGYTF
TRBV28	-	TRBJ1-2	TRBD1	TGTGCCAGCAGTTTCTTACAGGGGAGGCGGAATAACTATGGCTACACCTTC	CASSFLQGRRNNYGYTF
TRBV6-1	-	TRBJ1-2	-	TGTGCCAGCAGTGAGCGGCGATATGGCTACACCTTC	CASSERRYGYTF
TRBV5-1	-	TRBJ2-3	TRBD2	TGCGCCAGCAGCTGGAGGGAGGTAGCGGGAGCAGATACGCAGTATTTT	CASSWREVAGADTQYF
TRBV27	-	TRBJ1-2	TRBD1	TGTGCCAGCAGTTTATACAGGGGACCCTCTAACTATGGCTACACCTTC	CASSLYRGPSNYGYTF
TRBV11-2	once	TRBJ2-3	-	TGTGCCAGCAGCTCCTACTCCTCCGAATTCCCAGATACGCAGTATTTT	CASSSYSSEFPDTQYF
TRBV11-3	-	TRBJ2-7	-	TGTGCCAGCAGCCAAGGACGGGACTACGAGCAGTACTTC	CASSQGRDYEQYF
TRBV7-6	few	TRBJ2-3	TRBD2	TGTGCCAGCTCCCTCGGAAGAGCGGGGTCAGATACGCAGTATTTT	CASSLGRAGSDTQYF
TRBV2	-	TRBJ1-5	TRBD1	TGTGCCAGCAGTGAACGTGACAGGGGGCAGGGCAATCAGCCCCAGCATTTT	CASSERDRGQGNQPQHF
TRBV27	-	TRBJ2-3	TRBD1	TGTGCCAGCAGTAAACCCCCGGGACAGGGATTCACAGATACGCAGTATTTT	CASSKPPGQGFTDTQYF
TRBV28	-	TRBJ1-2	-	TGTGCCAGCAGTTCACAGGGTATTGGCTACACCTTC	CASSSQGIGYTF
TRBV28	-	TRBJ1-4	-	TGTGCCAGCAGTTCCCCGACAGCCCCAAATGAAAAACTGTTTTTT	CASSSPTAPNEKLFF
TRBV2	few	TRBJ1-1	-	TGTGCCAGGAGCGCAATAGGTTGGGTCACTGAAGCTTTCTTT	CARSAIGWVTEAFF
TRBV7-9	-	TRBJ1-2	-	TGTGCCAGCAGCTTAGGCAGTGATGGCTACACCTTC	CASSLGSDGYTF
TRBV9	-	TRBJ2-3	TRBD2	TGTGCCAGCAGCTCCCCGAGGAGCGGGAGGGCAGATACGCAGTATTTT	CASSSPRSGRADTQYF
TRBV2	few	TRBJ1-2	-	TGTGCCAGCACCAGGGGAGGCTACACCTTC	CASTRGGYTF
TRBV6-1	-	TRBJ1-1	TRBD1	TGTGCCAGCAGTGAATCCATAAGTCAGGGGGGCAGGATGGTGAACACTGAAGCTTTCTTT	CASSESISQGGRMVNTEAFF
TRBV30	-	TRBJ1-5	-	TGTGCCTGGAACGCAGGGTACCAGCCCCAGCATTTT	CAWNAGYQPQHF
TRBV30	-	TRBJ2-7	TRBD1	TGTGCCTGCTTGGACAGGGGGCGGAGATGGACCTTC	CACLDRGRRWTF
TRBV3-1/TRBV3-2	-	TRBJ2-3	-	TGTGCCAGCAGCCACGAGCCGCTAGCAGCAAGCACAGATACGCAGTATTTT	CASSHEPLAASTDTQYF
TRBV9	-	TRBJ2-2	-	TGTGCCAGCAGCGTAGAAGACAGCTCCGCGAACACCGGGGAGCTGTTTTTT	CASSVEDSSANTGELFF
TRBV28	-	TRBJ1-1	-	TGTGCCAGCAGTGGTATCGGCAGGGCCGGGAACACTGAAGCTTTCTTT	CASSGIGRAGNTEAFF
TRBV5-6	-	TRBJ1-5	TRBD1	TGTAGCCAGGGTGGGGACAGGGGTGGCAATCAGCCCCAGCATTTT	CSQGGDRGGNQPQHF
TRBV7-9	-	TRBJ2-1	TRBD2	TGTGCCAGCAGCCTCCTCAAGGGAGGGGATAACAATGAGCAGTTCTTC	CASSLLKGGDNNEQFF
TRBV19	-	TRBJ1-2	-	TGTGCCAGTAGTACCCCGCGCCAGGGGCACTATGGCTACACCTTC	CASSTPRQGHYGYTF
TRBV5-1	-	TRBJ1-2	-	TGCGCCAGCGGTCCGCCCCGCGCTAACTATGGCTACACCTTC	CASGPPRANYGYTF
TRBV11-2	-	TRBJ2-3	TRBD1	TGTGCCAGCAGCTTTCGGGACAGGTACACAGATACGCAGTATTTT	CASSFRDRYTDTQYF
TRBV11-2	-	TRBJ2-3	-	TGTGCCAGCAGCTTAGATAGGAGTACGCAGTATTTT	CASSLDRSTQYF
TRBV4-1	-	TRBJ2-5	TRBD2	TGCGCCAGCAGCCGCCATGAGCGGGGGTACCAAGAGACCCAGTACTTC	CASSRHERGYQETQYF
TRBV30	many	TRBJ1-1	-	TGTGCCTGGACCACTAACACTGAAGCTTTCTTT	CAWTTNTEAFF
TRBV7-9	-	TRBJ1-2	-	TGTGCCAGCAGCTTAACGACAGCCTACGCTCTCTATGGCTACACCTTC	CASSLTTAYALYGYTF
TRBV27	-	TRBJ2-1	TRBD2	TGTGCCAGCAGTCCCCGATGGACTAGCGGTTACAATGAGCAGTTCTTC	CASSPRWTSGYNEQFF
TRBV7-2	few	TRBJ1-1	-	TGTGCCAGCAATGGAAGGGGGAACACTGAAGCTTTCTTT	CASNGRGNTEAFF
TRBV11-3	-	TRBJ1-1	-	TGTGCCAGCAGCTTAATAACTGAAGCTTTCTTT	CASSLITEAFF
TRBV19	-	TRBJ1-2	TRBD1	TGTGCCATCAGACCGGGACAGGGGGCTTGGGGCTACACCTTC	CAIRPGQGAWGYTF
TRBV15	-	TRBJ1-5	TRBD1	TGTGCCACCAGCGGGACGAACAGGGGGCGTAATCAGCCCCAGCATTTT	CATSGTNRGRNQPQHF
TRBV13	-	TRBJ1-1	TRBD1	TGTGCCAGCAGCTTAGGGCGGACAGGCGGAAACACTGAAGCTTTCTTT	CASSLGRTGGNTEAFF
TRBV3-1/TRBV3-2	-	TRBJ1-1	TRBD1	TGTGCCAGCAGCCATCAATACCGGGACAGCAAGACTCTTTTT	CASSHQYRDSKTLF
TRBV4-1	few	TRBJ1-5	TRBD1	TGCGCCAGCAGCCTAACTTTTCGAGCCGACAGGGGGTACCAGAGAGGGAATCAGCCCCAGCATTTT	CASSLTFRADRGYQRGNQPQHF
TRBV28	-	TRBJ2-1	-	TGTGCCAGCAGTTTAAGAAGACAGGTCTACAATGAGCAGTTCTTC	CASSLRRQVYNEQFF
TRBV6-4	-	TRBJ2-1	-	TGTGCCAGCAGTGACACGGCAGGGTACAATGAGCAGTTCTTC	CASSDTAGYNEQFF
TRBV5-1	once	TRBJ2-3	-	TGCGCCAGCAGGTTGGCATCGGGGAGCACAGATACGCAGTATTTT	CASRLASGSTDTQYF
TRBV2	-	TRBJ1-2	-	TGTGCCAGCAGTGAGAGGGCCCTGGACTATGGCTACACCTTC	CASSERALDYGYTF
TRBV6-6	-	TRBJ1-5	-	TGTGCCATCCAAACCGGGACGGGAGAGAATCAGCCCCAGCATTTT	CAIQTGTGENQPQHF
TRBV5-4	-	TRBJ2-5	TRBD2	TGTGCCAGCAGGTCTAGCGGGAGGGTCCAAGAGACCCAGTACTTC	CASRSSGRVQETQYF
TRBV19	-	TRBJ2-2	TRBD2	TGTGCCAGTAGTATGAGGACTAGCGGCACCGGGGAGCTGTTTTTT	CASSMRTSGTGELFF
TRBV12-3/TRBV12-4	-	TRBJ1-1	TRBD1	TGTGCCAGCAGCTCCGACAGGGGGCTCAGAGCTTTCTTT	CASSSDRGLRAFF